Listed here are 5 T cell receptor beta chains from one sample, sequenced in a study of patients and donors after allogeneic stem cell transplantation. TCRdb ran MiXCR on the RT-PCR reads and lists one entry per CDR3 protein. Of approximately 160,000 distinct CDR3 sequences in the sample, roughly 22% were seen once. The sequenced material came from blood, either unsorted or a sorted T cell fraction (not recorded which). These receptors all come from a human donor who was either an allogeneic HSCT recipient or a stem cell or donor lymphocyte infusion donor (not recorded which). It is not recorded whose cells these are; they may come from a transplant donor.

This sequence joins TRBV7-9 and TRBJ1-5; D perhaps matches TRBD1 (6 bases). The V end was cut by 6 bases, the J end by 0 bases, with 21 bases between. The V gene's germline CDR1 is SEHNR and CDR2 FQNEAQ (reference sequence). The CDR3 extends over 18 amino acids. CDR3 amino acids: CASSLQGSSPDSNQPQHF. As DNA, the CDR3 is TGTGCCAGCAGTTTACAGGGATCTTCCCCCGATAGCAATCAGCCCCAGCATTTT.

The rearrangement links TRBV18 to TRBJ2-3; possible D gene TRBD1, 5 bases. Germline CDR1 KGHSH, CDR2 LQKENI. This CDR3 is built from 13 residues. The V and J ends lost 4 bases and 3 bases respectively, with 8 bases between them. CDR3 sequence: CASSRQGTDTQYF. The CDR3 DNA sequence: TGTGCCAGCTCACGGCAGGGTACAGATACGCAGTATTTT.

The rearrangement joins TRBV10-3 to TRBJ1-1; 9 bases are shared with TRBD1. Germline lookup yields CDR1 ENHRY and CDR2 SYGVKD. The CDR3 totals 13 residues. Trimming took 10 bases from V and 6 from J; bases not matched to a gene: 9. This CDR3 is CATEGQGAPEAFF. The CDR3 coding sequence is TGTGCCACCGAGGGACAGGGTGCCCCTGAAGCTTTCTTT.

The chain employs TRBV10-3 and TRBJ2-2; 10 bases agree with TRBD2. Germline CDR1 reads ENHRY; CDR2 reads SYGVKD. The CDR3 is made up of 16 amino acids. V shed 5 bases and J 6 bases; nucleotides not matched to a gene: 9. As DNA, the CDR3 is TGTGCCATCAGTCAACTAGCGGGGAAGACGGCCGGGGAGCTGTTTTTT. This encodes CAISQLAGKTAGELFF.

This clonotype was seen a handful of times. The CDR3 protein is CASSLMGNGELFF. The CDR3 DNA sequence: TGTGCCAGCAGCTTGATGGGGAACGGGGAGCTGTTTTTT. The chain carries TRBV5-5 and TRBJ2-2; D call uncertain. The CDR3 covers 13 residues. Germline assignment: CDR1 SGHKS and CDR2 YYEKEE (reference sequence). The V gene lost 1 base and the J gene lost 7 bases, with 8 bases spanning the gap.